This TCR beta chain was retrieved from a study of cytomegalovirus exposure and HLA in healthy donors. Study-level findings and limits: Presence/absence analyses assumed roughly uniform sequencing depth across donors. Some segments of the V type, notably TRBV6-2 and TRBV6-3, were excluded as indistinguishable.

The primer mix had 60 Vbeta and 13 Jbeta primers. Here immunoSEQ multiplex PCR was the method, and the copy in TCRdb shows in-frame clones only, minus some. The table records over 150,000 clones, 80% to 85% of them present only once. Germline CDR1 reads LGHNA; CDR2 reads YSLEER. This CDR3 contains 16 residues. The V and J ends lost 0 bases and 2 bases respectively, with 12 bases between them. This clone came up once. Its antigen is not identified. This chain joins TRBV4-3 and TRBJ2-3; a possible D gene is TRBD1 (5 bases). Sample: PBMCs. The receptor comes from a male donor in good health and CMV-seronegative. CDR3 sequence reads: CASSQDPGIPTDTQYF. The CDR3 DNA is TGCGCCAGCAGCCAAGATCCAGGGATCCCCACAGATACGCAGTATTTT.